What follows are 15 T cell receptor beta chains derived from one specimen sequenced in a study of cytomegalovirus exposure and HLA in healthy donors. The assay was immunoSEQ multiplex PCR, and TCRdb's table has in-frame clones only and misses some. The sample shows some 130,000 clones, 84% of them seen only once. The material sequenced was PBMCs. Receptors originate from a woman aged 25 to 45 in good health and CMV-seronegative.

The gene calls are TRBV2 and TRBJ1-1; possibly TRBD1 for D (6 bases). With 6 bases removed from V and 1 base from J, the gap between germline ends came to 12 bases. CDR1 SNHLY and CDR2 FYNNEI come from the germline V gene. The CDR3 is made up of 14 amino acids. The CDR3 here is CASRGGAANTEAFF. The CDR3 DNA is TGTGCCAGCAGGGGGGGGGCGGCGAACACTGAAGCTTTCTTT. Variable domain in full (rest from reference TRBV2 and TRBJ1-1): EPEVTQTPSHQVTQMGQEVILRCVPISNHLYFYWYRQILGQKVEFLVSFYNNEISEKSEIFDDQFSVERPDGSNFTLKIRSTKLEDSAMYFCASRGGAANTEAFFGQGTRLTVV.

The chain couples TRBV7-2 to TRBJ1-6; 9 nucleotides line up with TRBD1. The J segment lost 7 bases and the V segment lost 6 bases, leaving 4 bases of the junction unmatched. Germline V gives CDR1 SGHTA, CDR2 FQGNSA. The CDR3 spans 14 residues. The CDR3: CASRLQGANSPLHF. CDR3 nucleotides: TGTGCCAGCAGATTACAGGGGGCAAATTCACCCCTCCACTTT.

This sequence joins TRBV18 and TRBJ1-3, with 7 bases fitting TRBD1. The V segment lost 2 bases and the J segment 4 bases; nucleotides outside the gene matches: 5. CDR3 length equals 15 residues. Germline CDR1 is KGHSH and CDR2 is LQKENI. The CDR3 coding sequence is TGTGCCAGCTCACCATTAACGGGACAGGGAAACACCATATATTTT. Encoded protein: CASSPLTGQGNTIYF.

V usage is TRBV27 and J usage is TRBJ1-5, with a weak D call TRBD1 (5 bases). The CDR3 runs 15 residues. V was cut by 5 bases and J by 0 bases, with 11 bases left in between. Germline values: CDR1 MNHEY, CDR2 SMNVEV (reference sequence). The CDR3: CASSLSGNSNQPQHF. CDR3 DNA: TGTGCCAGCAGTCTTTCAGGGAATAGCAATCAGCCCCAGCATTTT.

V gene TRBV6-1 combines with J gene TRBJ1-1, with D tentatively TRBD1 (5 bases). Trimming cost V 4 bases and J 1 base, with 16 bases left between them. The CDR3 extends over 16 amino acids. Germline assignment: CDR1 MNHNS and CDR2 SASEGT. This CDR3 reads CASSAGESGGNTEAFF. The CDR3 DNA reads TGTGCCAGCAGTGCGGGGGAGAGCGGAGGGAACACTGAAGCTTTCTTT.

The chain employs TRBV7-2 and TRBJ2-7; D is possibly TRBD1 (5 bases). The germline V gene encodes CDR1 SGHTA and CDR2 FQGNSA. The CDR3 sequence is 12 residues long. The ends were cut back, 1 base at V and 4 bases at J, with 5 bases in the middle. CDR3 DNA sequence: TGTGCCAGCAGCTTAGGGACATACGAGCAGTACTTC. The encoded protein is CASSLGTYEQYF.

V gene TRBV11-2 combines with J gene TRBJ2-2, with 7 bases lining up with TRBD1. Germline V gives CDR1 SGHAT, CDR2 FQNNGV. The CDR3 has 16 residues. The J segment lost 3 bases and the V segment lost 3 bases, leaving 7 bases of the junction unmatched. The CDR3 DNA is TGTGCCAGCAGCTTCTTTAGGGGGCAGGACACCGGGGAGCTGTTTTTT. Residues: CASSFFRGQDTGELFF.

Only one count was recorded for this clone. The V and J genes are TRBV5-1 and TRBJ1-1; maybe TRBD1 (5 bases). The germline V gene encodes CDR1 SGHRS and CDR2 YFSETQ. V lost 7 bases and J 4 bases, leaving 20 bases between the germline ends. This CDR3 has 15 amino acids. CDR3 loop: CASGASGQGLTEAFF. The CDR3 nucleotides read TGCGCCAGCGGAGCCTCTGGGCAGGGACTCACTGAAGCTTTCTTT.

The V gene is TRBV27, the J gene TRBJ2-1, with 7 bases aligning to TRBD2. This CDR3 has 15 residues. V gave up 3 bases and J gave up 11 bases; unmatched junction bases: 13. The germline V gene encodes CDR1 MNHEY and CDR2 SMNVEV (reference sequence). DNA for the CDR3: TGTGCCAGCAGTTTCGACTCCGGGACTATTATTAAGCAGTTCTTC. It encodes CASSFDSGTIIKQFF.

The chain links TRBV2 to TRBJ2-4, with 9 positions matching TRBD1. Trimming cost V 5 bases and J 1 base; bases outside gene matches: 9. CDR1 SNHLY and CDR2 FYNNEI come from the germline V gene. This CDR3 has 17 residues. In DNA, the CDR3 is TGTGCCAGCAGTCTCGGACTACAGGGGGCCGCCAAAAACATTCAGTACTTC. Protein: CASSLGLQGAAKNIQYF.

This clone was seen just once. V is TRBV28 and J is TRBJ1-5, with 12 bases lining up with TRBD1. CDR1 is MDHEN, CDR2 SYDVKM, per germline. The V and J ends lost 6 bases and 8 bases, in that order; junction bases with no gene match: 5. CDR3 size: 14 residues. The CDR3 here is CASRGDRGLEPQHF. CDR3 nucleotide sequence: TGTGCCAGCAGGGGGGACAGGGGGCTGGAGCCCCAGCATTTT.

J is TRBJ1-5 and V is TRBV28; 10 bases align to TRBD1. The CDR3 has 17 residues. V was clipped by 6 bases and J by 4 bases; unmatched bases: 12. Per the germline V gene, CDR1 is MDHEN and CDR2 is SYDVKM. The DNA of the CDR3 is TGTGCCAGCAGACCGACTCTGGGACAGGGGACGAATCAGCCCCAGCATTTT. As protein: CASRPTLGQGTNQPQHF. The whole variable domain, remainder taken from reference TRBV28 and TRBJ1-5, is DVKVTQSSRYLVKRTGEKVFLECVQDMDHENMFWYRQDPGLGLRLIYFSYDVKMKEKGDIPEGYSVSREKKERFSLILESASTNQTSMYLCASRPTLGQGTNQPQHFGDGTRLSIL.

The CDR3 coding sequence is TGTGCCAGCAGGTTAGGCAGGGGGTCCGATGAGCAGTTCTTC. Translating it yields CASRLGRGSDEQFF. This sequence joins TRBV6-1 and TRBJ2-1; 7 positions agree with TRBD1. The CDR3 has 14 amino acids. Losses at the gene ends were 6 bases for V and 8 bases for J; bases not matched to a gene: 10. From germline, CDR1 is MNHNS and CDR2 SASEGT.

This chain links TRBV11-2 with TRBJ2-3; 8 bases align to TRBD2. Trimming removed 5 bases from V and 3 bases from J; junction bases left unmatched: 13. The CDR3 consists of 17 residues. CDR1 and CDR2 (germline): SGHAT, FQNNGV. The CDR3 sequence: CASSPRGGRGKTDTQYF. In DNA, the CDR3 is TGTGCCAGCAGCCCCCGGGGGGGTAGGGGGAAGACAGATACGCAGTATTTT.

This clone was counted ten times or more. V gene TRBV6-4 combines with J gene TRBJ2-1, with TRBD2 as a possible D gene (6 bases). V lost 4 bases, J lost 0 bases, and 10 bases lay in between. The CDR3 contains 15 residues. Germline CDR1 and CDR2: MRHNA and SNTAGT. The CDR3 DNA follows: TGTGCCAGCAGTGTTCGGGAGAGCTCCTACAATGAGCAGTTCTTC. Translated, it gives CASSVRESSYNEQFF.